These T cell receptor beta chains were read from a single sample in a study of CD8 T cells in ankylosing spondylitis. From the 5' RACE reads, TCRdb called clonotypes with MiXCR, one entry per CDR3 protein. The top ten hold approximately 4% of the sample, which has 450,000 to 550,000 distinct CDR3 sequences, about 5.2% seen once. Input material: blood, either unsorted or a sorted T cell fraction (not recorded which). These TCRs come from a male donor with ankylosing spondylitis. CDR3s include the opening cysteine and the closing phenylalanine or tryptophan. The D gene is left open where the match is weak. Clone size appears in some rows only: once, few, many, or a class for an expanded clone.

clone size: .
D gene: .
V gene: TRBV7-9
J gene: TRBJ1-2
CDR3 DNA: TGTGCCAGCGCCTCCGGGTATGGCTACACCTTC
CDR3 protein: CASASGYGYTF

clone size: many
D gene: TRBD1
V gene: TRBV18
J gene: TRBJ2-2
CDR3 DNA: TGTGCCAGCTCACGAAGACAGGGGATCTCCGGGGAGCTGTTTTTT
CDR3 protein: CASSRRQGISGELFF

clone size: many
D gene: .
V gene: TRBV20-1
J gene: TRBJ2-3
CDR3 DNA: TGCAGTGCTAGCCCTCGCCGACTATTCACAGATACGCAGTATTTT
CDR3 protein: CSASPRRLFTDTQYF

clone size: many
D gene: .
V gene: TRBV7-2
J gene: TRBJ2-7
CDR3 DNA: TGTGCCAGCAGCTTAGCTATTACCTACGAGCAGTACTTC
CDR3 protein: CASSLAITYEQYF

clone size: many
D gene: .
V gene: TRBV7-2
J gene: TRBJ2-1
CDR3 DNA: TGTGCCAGCAGCTCCCAGGTGCCCCCTTTCAATGAGCAGTTCTTC
CDR3 protein: CASSSQVPPFNEQFF

clone size: few
D gene: .
V gene: TRBV28
J gene: TRBJ2-2
CDR3 DNA: TGTGCCAGCAGTCAACCCAGGGTGGATAGCACCGGGGAGCTGTTTTTT
CDR3 protein: CASSQPRVDSTGELFF

clone size: many
D gene: .
V gene: TRBV7-9
J gene: TRBJ2-7
CDR3 DNA: TGTGCCAGCAGCTGGGACTTCCACGAGCAGTACTTC
CDR3 protein: CASSWDFHEQYF

clone size: many
D gene: .
V gene: TRBV20-1
J gene: TRBJ2-1
CDR3 DNA: TGCAGTGCTGGAGTTAACAATGAGCAGTTCTTC
CDR3 protein: CSAGVNNEQFF

clone size: many
D gene: .
V gene: TRBV10-3
J gene: TRBJ1-5
CDR3 DNA: TGTGCCATCAGTGAATCGGGGAGGGTTCAGCCCCAGCATTTT
CDR3 protein: CAISESGRVQPQHF

clone size: many
D gene: .
V gene: TRBV5-1
J gene: TRBJ2-2
CDR3 DNA: TGCGCCAGCAGCTGGGACCCCCGTGGGACCGGGGAGCTGTTTTTT
CDR3 protein: CASSWDPRGTGELFF

clone size: many
D gene: .
V gene: TRBV5-5
J gene: TRBJ2-5
CDR3 DNA: TGTGCCAGCAGCGCAACAGCAGAGACCCAGTACTTC
CDR3 protein: CASSATAETQYF

clone size: many
D gene: .
V gene: TRBV5-1
J gene: TRBJ2-1
CDR3 DNA: TGCGCCAGCAGCTTCGGGGACTGGGTCTTCAATGAGCAGTTCTTC
CDR3 protein: CASSFGDWVFNEQFF

clone size: .
D gene: .
V gene: TRBV2
J gene: TRBJ1-5
CDR3 DNA: TGTGCCAGCAGTGGGGGGACATACGATCAGCCCCAGCATTTT
CDR3 protein: CASSGGTYDQPQHF

clone size: many
D gene: .
V gene: TRBV9
J gene: TRBJ1-2
CDR3 DNA: TGTGCCAGCAGCGCGCAGAGGGGCCCCTATGGCTACACCTTC
CDR3 protein: CASSAQRGPYGYTF

clone size: .
D gene: .
V gene: TRBV2
J gene: TRBJ2-1
CDR3 DNA: TGTGCCAGCGAGCATCCGGGGGCCCCAAGCTCCTACAATGAGCAGTTCTTC
CDR3 protein: CASEHPGAPSSYNEQFF

clone size: many
D gene: TRBD2
V gene: TRBV15
J gene: TRBJ2-7
CDR3 DNA: TGTGCCACCAGCGACTCACTAGCGGGAGTTGACGAGCAGTACTTC
CDR3 protein: CATSDSLAGVDEQYF

clone size: many
D gene: .
V gene: TRBV11-2
J gene: TRBJ1-6
CDR3 DNA: TGTGCCAGCAGCTTGTATTCCGAGGAAAATTCACCCCTCCACTTT
CDR3 protein: CASSLYSEENSPLHF

clone size: many
D gene: .
V gene: TRBV3-1
J gene: TRBJ1-3
CDR3 DNA: TGTGCCAGCAGCCAAGCACAGTGGGACACCATATATTTT
CDR3 protein: CASSQAQWDTIYF

clone size: many
D gene: TRBD1
V gene: TRBV28
J gene: TRBJ1-1
CDR3 DNA: TGTGCCAGCAGCTCTTTGGACAGGGAAGGGTCGAACACTGAAGCTTTCTTT
CDR3 protein: CASSSLDREGSNTEAFF

clone size: many
D gene: TRBD2
V gene: TRBV20-1
J gene: TRBJ2-1
CDR3 DNA: TGCAGTGGGAGCGGGAGGGCCTTTTATGAGCAGTTCTTC
CDR3 protein: CSGSGRAFYEQFF

clone size: many
D gene: .
V gene: TRBV29-1
J gene: TRBJ1-1
CDR3 DNA: TGCAGCGTTGAGGGGAGGGGTTCCATGAACACTGAAGCTTTCTTT
CDR3 protein: CSVEGRGSMNTEAFF

clone size: few
D gene: .
V gene: TRBV6-5
J gene: TRBJ2-7
CDR3 DNA: TGTGCCAGCAGTTACTCGTTGCAGTGGGGGGACGAGCAGTACTTC
CDR3 protein: CASSYSLQWGDEQYF

clone size: many
D gene: .
V gene: TRBV10-3
J gene: TRBJ1-1
CDR3 DNA: TGTGCCATCAGCACAGACGGTCGGGGTGAGGCTGAAGCTTTCTTT
CDR3 protein: CAISTDGRGEAEAFF

clone size: many
D gene: .
V gene: TRBV28
J gene: TRBJ1-2
CDR3 DNA: TGTGCCAGCAGTTACTGGACGGTAAACTATGGCTACACCTTC
CDR3 protein: CASSYWTVNYGYTF

clone size: many
D gene: TRBD1
V gene: TRBV7-2
J gene: TRBJ1-5
CDR3 DNA: TGTGCCAGCAGCTTGGGAGGGACAGCCTTCAATCAGCCCCAGCATTTT
CDR3 protein: CASSLGGTAFNQPQHF

clone size: many
D gene: .
V gene: TRBV25-1
J gene: TRBJ1-1
CDR3 DNA: TGTGCCAGCAGTGAACGGGCAGGGGTCGAAGCTTTCTTT
CDR3 protein: CASSERAGVEAFF

clone size: many
D gene: .
V gene: TRBV5-1
J gene: TRBJ1-2
CDR3 DNA: TGCGCCAGCAGCCATATGACAGGTGACTATGGCTACACCTTC
CDR3 protein: CASSHMTGDYGYTF

clone size: many
D gene: TRBD1
V gene: TRBV27
J gene: TRBJ1-6
CDR3 DNA: TGTGCCAGCAGCCCAGGGGGGGATTCACCCCTCCACTTT
CDR3 protein: CASSPGGDSPLHF

clone size: many
D gene: .
V gene: TRBV7-2
J gene: TRBJ2-1
CDR3 DNA: TGTGCCAGCAGCATATATGGGGGGGGGCACAATGAGCAGTTCTTC
CDR3 protein: CASSIYGGGHNEQFF

clone size: many
D gene: .
V gene: TRBV10-3
J gene: TRBJ2-5
CDR3 DNA: TGTGCCATCAGTGAGTGGGGGGAGACCCAGTACTTC
CDR3 protein: CAISEWGETQYF

clone size: many
D gene: .
V gene: TRBV29-1
J gene: TRBJ1-4
CDR3 DNA: TGCAGCGCCGCCGGGGGGGCTGTGGGTGAAAAACTGTTTTTT
CDR3 protein: CSAAGGAVGEKLFF

clone size: many
D gene: TRBD1
V gene: TRBV11-2
J gene: TRBJ1-3
CDR3 DNA: TGTGCCAGCAGCCCCAGGGGGGGTCTGTATCGTTCTGGAAACACCATATATTTT
CDR3 protein: CASSPRGGLYRSGNTIYF

clone size: few
D gene: .
V gene: TRBV6-1
J gene: TRBJ2-1
CDR3 DNA: TGTGCCAGCAGACCCGGTGGGGGGGCAAGGAATGAGCAGTTCTTC
CDR3 protein: CASRPGGGARNEQFF

clone size: many
D gene: .
V gene: TRBV20-1
J gene: TRBJ2-7
CDR3 DNA: TGCAGTGCTAGGGACCCCGGCCTTAAGTACTTC
CDR3 protein: CSARDPGLKYF

clone size: many
D gene: .
V gene: TRBV25-1
J gene: TRBJ1-3
CDR3 DNA: TGTGCCAGCATCCCGCCAGACGTGAACACCATATATTTT
CDR3 protein: CASIPPDVNTIYF

clone size: many
D gene: .
V gene: TRBV20-1
J gene: TRBJ1-1
CDR3 DNA: TGCAGTGCTAGAGATCGGCGGATGAACACTGAAGCTTTCTTT
CDR3 protein: CSARDRRMNTEAFF

clone size: many
D gene: .
V gene: TRBV5-1
J gene: TRBJ2-7
CDR3 DNA: TGCGCCAGCAGTCAAGGACAGAGTAAGTACTACGAGCAGTACTTC
CDR3 protein: CASSQGQSKYYEQYF

clone size: many
D gene: .
V gene: TRBV7-8
J gene: TRBJ2-7
CDR3 DNA: TGTGCCAGCAGCTTAATTAGTAGCGGACACGAGCAGTACTTC
CDR3 protein: CASSLISSGHEQYF

clone size: many
D gene: .
V gene: TRBV5-1
J gene: TRBJ2-7
CDR3 DNA: TGCGCCAGCAGGTCGGGGGCCCTCTCCTACGAGCAGTACTTC
CDR3 protein: CASRSGALSYEQYF

clone size: many
D gene: .
V gene: TRBV5-1
J gene: TRBJ1-1
CDR3 DNA: TGCGCCAGCACCCTGGGTCTGAACACTGAAGCTTTCTTT
CDR3 protein: CASTLGLNTEAFF

clone size: many
D gene: .
V gene: TRBV5-1
J gene: TRBJ1-1
CDR3 DNA: TGCGCCAGCAGCTTGTCGGGGTTGCTCATGAACACTGAAGCTTTCTTT
CDR3 protein: CASSLSGLLMNTEAFF

clone size: few
D gene: .
V gene: TRBV4-3
J gene: TRBJ1-2
CDR3 DNA: TGCGCCAGCAGCCAACAAGACAGGAGACTTAACTATGGCTACACCTTC
CDR3 protein: CASSQQDRRLNYGYTF

clone size: few
D gene: TRBD1
V gene: TRBV7-6
J gene: TRBJ1-2
CDR3 DNA: TGTGCCAGCAGCCTCAGGGCCGGGACAGTGAATGGCTACACCTTC
CDR3 protein: CASSLRAGTVNGYTF

clone size: many
D gene: .
V gene: TRBV6-6
J gene: TRBJ1-5
CDR3 DNA: TGTGCCAGCAGACCGACAGACCAGCCCCAGCATTTT
CDR3 protein: CASRPTDQPQHF

clone size: many
D gene: .
V gene: TRBV7-2
J gene: TRBJ2-2
CDR3 DNA: TGTGCCAGCAGCTCACAGGGTGCGAACACCGGGGAGCTGTTTTTT
CDR3 protein: CASSSQGANTGELFF

clone size: many
D gene: TRBD1
V gene: TRBV4-2
J gene: TRBJ2-4
CDR3 DNA: TGTGCCAGCAGCCAAGAGGTACAGGGGGACATTCAGTACTTC
CDR3 protein: CASSQEVQGDIQYF

clone size: many
D gene: .
V gene: TRBV12-3/TRBV12-4
J gene: TRBJ1-3
CDR3 DNA: TGTGCCAGCAGCGGTGGGTGGTCTGGAAACACCATATATTTT
CDR3 protein: CASSGGWSGNTIYF

clone size: many
D gene: .
V gene: TRBV4-1
J gene: TRBJ1-6
CDR3 DNA: TGCGCCAGCACCTCTACCGTCAGCCCGTCACCCCTCCACTTT
CDR3 protein: CASTSTVSPSPLHF

clone size: many
D gene: TRBD1
V gene: TRBV24-1
J gene: TRBJ2-7
CDR3 DNA: TGTGCCACCAGTGACACCGGGACAGTCTACGAGCAGTACTTC
CDR3 protein: CATSDTGTVYEQYF

clone size: .
D gene: .
V gene: TRBV12-3/TRBV12-4
J gene: TRBJ2-2
CDR3 DNA: TGTGCCAGCAGTTTAAGGCTCTCGACCCTAAGGACCGGGGAGCTGTTTTTT
CDR3 protein: CASSLRLSTLRTGELFF

clone size: many
D gene: TRBD2
V gene: TRBV20-1
J gene: TRBJ2-7
CDR3 DNA: TGCAGTGCTAGTCTAGCGGGAGGCCTCGAGCAGTACTTC
CDR3 protein: CSASLAGGLEQYF

clone size: many
D gene: .
V gene: TRBV7-2
J gene: TRBJ2-3
CDR3 DNA: TGTGCCAGCAGCTTAGCCAGACTAAACACAGATACGCAGTATTTT
CDR3 protein: CASSLARLNTDTQYF